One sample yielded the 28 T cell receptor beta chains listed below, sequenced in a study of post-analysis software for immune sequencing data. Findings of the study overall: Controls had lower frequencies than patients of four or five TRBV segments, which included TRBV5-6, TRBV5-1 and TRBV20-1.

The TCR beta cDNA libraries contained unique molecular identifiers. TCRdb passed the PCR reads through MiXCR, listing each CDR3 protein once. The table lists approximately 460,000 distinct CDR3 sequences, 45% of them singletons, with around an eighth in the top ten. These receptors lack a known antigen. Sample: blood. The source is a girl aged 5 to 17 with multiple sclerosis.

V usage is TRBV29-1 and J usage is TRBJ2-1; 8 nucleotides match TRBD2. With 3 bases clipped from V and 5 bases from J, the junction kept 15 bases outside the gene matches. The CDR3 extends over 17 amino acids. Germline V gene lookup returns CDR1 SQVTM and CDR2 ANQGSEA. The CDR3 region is CSVDVSGVHLMHNEQFF. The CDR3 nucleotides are TGCAGCGTTGATGTTAGCGGGGTACACCTCATGCACAATGAGCAGTTCTTC.

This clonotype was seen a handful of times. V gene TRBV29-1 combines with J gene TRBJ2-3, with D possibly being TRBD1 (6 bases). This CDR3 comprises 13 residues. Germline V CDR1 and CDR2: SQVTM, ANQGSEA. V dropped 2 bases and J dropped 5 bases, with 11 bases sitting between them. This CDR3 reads CSVERQGRDTQYF. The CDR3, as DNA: TGCAGCGTTGAAAGGCAGGGGAGAGATACGCAGTATTTT.

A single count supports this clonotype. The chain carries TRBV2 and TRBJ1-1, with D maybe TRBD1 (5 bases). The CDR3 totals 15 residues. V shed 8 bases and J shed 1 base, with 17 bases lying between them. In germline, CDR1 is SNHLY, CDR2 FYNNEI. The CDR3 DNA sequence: TGTGCCAGCCGCCGAGGGACGGCCGGGAACACTGAAGCTTTCTTT. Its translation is CASRRGTAGNTEAFF.

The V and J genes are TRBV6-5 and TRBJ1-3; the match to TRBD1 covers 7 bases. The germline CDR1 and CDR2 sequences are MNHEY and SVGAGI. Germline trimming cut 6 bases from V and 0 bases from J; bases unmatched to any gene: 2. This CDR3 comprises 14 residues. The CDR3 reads CASSTGDSGNTIYF. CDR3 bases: TGTGCCAGCAGCACAGGGGACTCTGGAAACACCATATATTTT.

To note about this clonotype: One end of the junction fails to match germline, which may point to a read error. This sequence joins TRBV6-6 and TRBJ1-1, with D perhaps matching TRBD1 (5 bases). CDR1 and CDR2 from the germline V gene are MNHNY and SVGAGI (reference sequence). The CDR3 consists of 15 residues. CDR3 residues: CASSPSGEGLTEAFF. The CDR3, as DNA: TGTGCCAGCAGTCCCTCGGGAGAGGGGCTAACTGAGGCTTTCTTT.

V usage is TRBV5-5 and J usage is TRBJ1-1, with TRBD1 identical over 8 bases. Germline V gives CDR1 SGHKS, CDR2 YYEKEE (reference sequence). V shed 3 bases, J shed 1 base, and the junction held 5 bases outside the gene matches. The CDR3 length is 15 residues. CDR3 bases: TGTGCCAGCAGCTGGGGGGACAGGAGGAACACTGAAGCTTTCTTT. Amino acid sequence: CASSWGDRRNTEAFF.

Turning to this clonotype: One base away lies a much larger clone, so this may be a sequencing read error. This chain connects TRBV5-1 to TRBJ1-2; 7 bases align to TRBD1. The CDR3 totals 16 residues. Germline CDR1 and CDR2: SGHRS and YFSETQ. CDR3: CTSSLTGAALYYGYTF. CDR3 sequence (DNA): TGCACCAGCAGCTTAACAGGGGCAGCCCTCTACTATGGCTACACCTTC.

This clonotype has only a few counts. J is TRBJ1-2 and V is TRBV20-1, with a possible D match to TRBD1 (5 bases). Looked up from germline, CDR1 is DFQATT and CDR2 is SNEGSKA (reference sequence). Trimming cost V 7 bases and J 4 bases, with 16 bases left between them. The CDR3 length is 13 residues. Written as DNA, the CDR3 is TGCAGTGTCACGGAAGACAGTATCTATGGCTACACCTTC. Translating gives CSVTEDSIYGYTF.

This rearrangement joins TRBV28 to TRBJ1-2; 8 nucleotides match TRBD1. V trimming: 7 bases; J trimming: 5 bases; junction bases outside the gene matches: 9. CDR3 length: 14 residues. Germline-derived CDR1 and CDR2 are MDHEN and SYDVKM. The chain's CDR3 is CASNPAGGEYGYTF. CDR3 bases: TGTGCCAGCAACCCGGCAGGGGGCGAATATGGCTACACCTTC.

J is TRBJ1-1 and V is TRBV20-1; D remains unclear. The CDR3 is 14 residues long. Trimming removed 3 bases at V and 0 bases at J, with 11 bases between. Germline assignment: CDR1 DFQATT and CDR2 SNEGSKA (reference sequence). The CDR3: CSASPGSMNTEAFF. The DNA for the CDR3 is TGCAGTGCTAGCCCCGGGAGTATGAACACTGAAGCTTTCTTT.

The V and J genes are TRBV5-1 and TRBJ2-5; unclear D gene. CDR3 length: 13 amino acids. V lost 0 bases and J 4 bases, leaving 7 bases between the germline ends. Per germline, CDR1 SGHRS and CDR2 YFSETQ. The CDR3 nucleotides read TGCGCCAGCAGCTTGGCTCTCAGAGAGACCCAGTACTTC. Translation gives CASSLALRETQYF.

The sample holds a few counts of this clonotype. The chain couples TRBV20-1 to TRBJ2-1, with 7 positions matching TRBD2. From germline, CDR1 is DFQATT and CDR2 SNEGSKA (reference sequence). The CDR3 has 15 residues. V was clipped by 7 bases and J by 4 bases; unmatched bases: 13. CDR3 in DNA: TGCAGTGACAGCCGCGGCGGGACTAATTACAATGAGCAGTTCTTC. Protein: CSDSRGGTNYNEQFF.

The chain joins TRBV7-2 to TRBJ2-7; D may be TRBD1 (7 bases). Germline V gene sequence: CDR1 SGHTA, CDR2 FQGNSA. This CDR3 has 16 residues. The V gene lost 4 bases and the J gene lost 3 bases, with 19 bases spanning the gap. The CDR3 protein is CTSSSYRGWGDYEQYF. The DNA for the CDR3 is TGTACCAGCAGCTCATACAGGGGATGGGGGGACTACGAGCAGTACTTC.

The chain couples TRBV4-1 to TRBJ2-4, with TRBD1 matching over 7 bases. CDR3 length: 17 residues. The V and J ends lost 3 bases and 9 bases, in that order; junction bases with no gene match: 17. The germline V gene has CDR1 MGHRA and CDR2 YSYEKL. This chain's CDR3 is CASSQELGQRLGRIQYF. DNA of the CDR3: TGCGCCAGCAGCCAGGAATTGGGACAGCGCCTCGGTCGCATTCAGTACTTC.

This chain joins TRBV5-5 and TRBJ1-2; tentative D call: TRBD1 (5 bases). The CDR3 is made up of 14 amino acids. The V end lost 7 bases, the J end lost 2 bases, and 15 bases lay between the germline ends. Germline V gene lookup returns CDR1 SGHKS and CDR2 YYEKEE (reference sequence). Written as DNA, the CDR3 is TGTGCCAGCGGGGGTTGGACGGCAAACTATGGCTACACCTTC. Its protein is CASGGWTANYGYTF.

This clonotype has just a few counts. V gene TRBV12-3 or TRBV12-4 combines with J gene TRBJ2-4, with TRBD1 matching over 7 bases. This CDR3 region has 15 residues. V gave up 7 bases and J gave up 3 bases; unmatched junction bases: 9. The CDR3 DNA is TGTGCCAGCACCCTACAGGGGATAGTCAAAAACATTCAGTACTTC. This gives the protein CASTLQGIVKNIQYF.

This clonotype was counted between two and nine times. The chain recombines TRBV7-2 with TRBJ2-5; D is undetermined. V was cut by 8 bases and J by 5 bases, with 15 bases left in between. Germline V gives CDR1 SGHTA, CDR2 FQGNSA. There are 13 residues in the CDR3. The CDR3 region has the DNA TGTGCCAGCTCAGGTCAATCTTCTGAGACCCAGTACTTC. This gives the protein CASSGQSSETQYF.

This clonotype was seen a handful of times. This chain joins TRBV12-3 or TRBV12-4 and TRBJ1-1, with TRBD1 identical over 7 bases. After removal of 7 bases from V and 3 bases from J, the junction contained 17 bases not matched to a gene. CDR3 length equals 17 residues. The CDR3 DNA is TGTGCCAGCATCCCAACCGGGACAGCCATAGGGGACACTGAAGCTTTCTTT. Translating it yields CASIPTGTAIGDTEAFF.

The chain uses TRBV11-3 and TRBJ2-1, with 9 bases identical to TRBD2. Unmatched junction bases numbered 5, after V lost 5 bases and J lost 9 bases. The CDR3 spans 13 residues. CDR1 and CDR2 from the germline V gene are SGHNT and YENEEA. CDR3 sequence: CASSELAGVEQFF. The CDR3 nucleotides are TGTGCCAGCAGCGAGTTAGCGGGGGTTGAGCAGTTCTTC. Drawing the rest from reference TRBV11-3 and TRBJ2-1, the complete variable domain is EAGVVQSPRYKIIEKKQPVAFWCNPISGHNTLYWYLQNLGQGPELLIRYENEEAVDDSQLPKDRFSAERLKGVDSTLKIQPAELGDSAVYLCASSELAGVEQFFGPGTRLTVL.

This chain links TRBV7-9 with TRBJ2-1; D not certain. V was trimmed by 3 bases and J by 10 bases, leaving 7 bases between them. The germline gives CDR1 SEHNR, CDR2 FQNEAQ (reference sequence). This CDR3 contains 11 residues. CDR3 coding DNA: TGTGCCAGCAGCTTGGTGCGGGAGCAGTTCTTC. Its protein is CASSLVREQFF.

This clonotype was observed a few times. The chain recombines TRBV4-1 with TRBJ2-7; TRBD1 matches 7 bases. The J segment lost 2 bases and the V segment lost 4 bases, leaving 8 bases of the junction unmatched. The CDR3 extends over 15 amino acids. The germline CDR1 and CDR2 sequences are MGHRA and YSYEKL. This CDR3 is CASSPRQGVPYEQYF. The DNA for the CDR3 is TGCGCCAGCAGCCCTAGACAGGGAGTCCCCTACGAGCAGTACTTC.

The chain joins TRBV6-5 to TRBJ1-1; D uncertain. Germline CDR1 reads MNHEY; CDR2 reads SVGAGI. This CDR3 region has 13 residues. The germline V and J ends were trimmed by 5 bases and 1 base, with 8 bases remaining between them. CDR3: CASSIWQNTEAFF. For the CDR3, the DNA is TGTGCCAGCAGTATCTGGCAGAACACTGAAGCTTTCTTT.

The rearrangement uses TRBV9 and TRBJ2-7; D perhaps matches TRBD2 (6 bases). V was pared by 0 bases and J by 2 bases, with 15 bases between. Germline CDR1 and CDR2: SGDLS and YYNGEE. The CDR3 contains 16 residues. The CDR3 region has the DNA TGTGCCAGCAGCGTAGCCCCAGGGCGGGACGCCTACGAGCAGTACTTC. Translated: CASSVAPGRDAYEQYF.

CDR3 coding DNA: TGCAGTGCTCGACACCCTAATGAAAAACTGTTTTTT. Amino acid sequence: CSARHPNEKLFF. This chain uses TRBV20-1 with TRBJ1-4, with D unresolved. Germline values: CDR1 DFQATT, CDR2 SNEGSKA (reference sequence). V dropped 5 bases and J dropped 3 bases, with 7 bases sitting between them. The CDR3 runs to 12 residues.

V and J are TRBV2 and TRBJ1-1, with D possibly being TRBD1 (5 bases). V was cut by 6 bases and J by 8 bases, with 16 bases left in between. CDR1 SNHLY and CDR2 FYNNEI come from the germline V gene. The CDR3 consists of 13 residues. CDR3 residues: CASRSGLGPEAFF. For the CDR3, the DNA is TGTGCCAGCAGATCGGGGCTCGGCCCCGAAGCTTTCTTT.

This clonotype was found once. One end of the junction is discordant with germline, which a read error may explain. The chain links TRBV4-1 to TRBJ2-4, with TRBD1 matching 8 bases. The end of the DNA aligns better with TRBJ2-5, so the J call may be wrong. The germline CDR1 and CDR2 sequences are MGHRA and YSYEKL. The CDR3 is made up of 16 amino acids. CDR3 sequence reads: CASSRSGGPYQKTQYF. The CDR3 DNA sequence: TGCGCCAGCAGCAGATCAGGGGGCCCTTACCAAAAGACCCAGTACTTC.

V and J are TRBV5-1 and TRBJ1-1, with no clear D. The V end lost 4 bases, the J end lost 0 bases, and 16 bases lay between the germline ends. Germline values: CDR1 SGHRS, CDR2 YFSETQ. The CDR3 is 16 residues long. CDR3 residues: CASSPAPPLMNTEAFF. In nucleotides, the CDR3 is TGCGCCAGCAGCCCGGCGCCTCCTCTGATGAACACTGAAGCTTTCTTT.

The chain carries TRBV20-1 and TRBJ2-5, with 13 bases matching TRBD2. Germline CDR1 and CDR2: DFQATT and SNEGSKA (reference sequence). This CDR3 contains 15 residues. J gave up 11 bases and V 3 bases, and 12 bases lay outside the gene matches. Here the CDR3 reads CSASLLAGGPNEQYF. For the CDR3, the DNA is TGCAGTGCTAGTCTACTAGCGGGAGGGCCGAATGAGCAGTACTTC.